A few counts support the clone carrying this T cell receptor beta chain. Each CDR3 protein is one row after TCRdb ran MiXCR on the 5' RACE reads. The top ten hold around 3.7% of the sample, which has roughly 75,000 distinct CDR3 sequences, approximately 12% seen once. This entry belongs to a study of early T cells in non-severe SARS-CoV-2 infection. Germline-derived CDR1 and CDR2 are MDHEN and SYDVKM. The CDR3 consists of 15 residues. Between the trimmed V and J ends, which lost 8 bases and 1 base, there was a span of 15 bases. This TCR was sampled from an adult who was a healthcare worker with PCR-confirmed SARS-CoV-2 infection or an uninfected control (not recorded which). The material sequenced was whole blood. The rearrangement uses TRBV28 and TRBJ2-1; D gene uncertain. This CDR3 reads CASVLSPLSYNEQFF. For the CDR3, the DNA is TGTGCCAGCGTCCTATCTCCTTTATCCTACAATGAGCAGTTCTTC.